This record covers a single TCR beta chain. Original analysis: Using reference gene primer amplification, nucleated cell counts were estimated. Here immunoSEQ multiplex PCR was the method, and the copy in TCRdb shows in-frame clones only, minus some. For V, J and clone size, that table is used; D and trimming come from the DNA. Of a few hundred thousand clones listed, roughly 83% are singletons. Trimming took off 4 bases at V and 6 bases at J, with 10 bases between the two ends. The CDR3 spans 13 residues. Per the germline V gene, CDR1 is SGHRS and CDR2 is YFSETQ. These data are taken from a study of blood T cell repertoires in COVID-19. About the study: Sources were T cells, B-cell-depleted T cells, or PBMCs; the material itself was cDNA or gDNA.

This clonotype originated in an elderly man with acute or convalescent COVID-19. The chain links TRBV5-1 to TRBJ2-2; weak D call: TRBD2 (5 bases). The sample consisted of peripheral blood. The CDR3 DNA reads as TGCGCCAGCAGCCTGAGGGTATCCGGGGAGCTGTTTTTT. As protein: CASSLRVSGELFF.